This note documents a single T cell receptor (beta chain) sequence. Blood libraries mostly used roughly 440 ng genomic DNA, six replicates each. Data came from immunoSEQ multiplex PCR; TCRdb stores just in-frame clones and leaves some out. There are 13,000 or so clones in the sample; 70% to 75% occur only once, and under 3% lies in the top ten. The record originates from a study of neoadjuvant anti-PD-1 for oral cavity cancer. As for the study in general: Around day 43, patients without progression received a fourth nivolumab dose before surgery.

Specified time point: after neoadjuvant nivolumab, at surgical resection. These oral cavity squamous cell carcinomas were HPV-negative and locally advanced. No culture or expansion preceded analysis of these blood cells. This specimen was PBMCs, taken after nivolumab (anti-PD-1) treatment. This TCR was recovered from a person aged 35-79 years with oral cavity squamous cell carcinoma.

The CDR3 loop reads CASSSRGDSGTGELFF. CDR3 nucleotide sequence: TGTGCCAGCAGTTCCCGGGGGGATAGCGGCACCGGGGAGCTGTTTTTT. V and J are TRBV27 and TRBJ2-2; 7 bases line up with TRBD2. The ends lost 4 bases at V and 4 bases at J; junction bases unmatched: 9. Looked up from germline, CDR1 is MNHEY and CDR2 is SMNVEV (reference sequence). The CDR3 is made up of 16 amino acids.